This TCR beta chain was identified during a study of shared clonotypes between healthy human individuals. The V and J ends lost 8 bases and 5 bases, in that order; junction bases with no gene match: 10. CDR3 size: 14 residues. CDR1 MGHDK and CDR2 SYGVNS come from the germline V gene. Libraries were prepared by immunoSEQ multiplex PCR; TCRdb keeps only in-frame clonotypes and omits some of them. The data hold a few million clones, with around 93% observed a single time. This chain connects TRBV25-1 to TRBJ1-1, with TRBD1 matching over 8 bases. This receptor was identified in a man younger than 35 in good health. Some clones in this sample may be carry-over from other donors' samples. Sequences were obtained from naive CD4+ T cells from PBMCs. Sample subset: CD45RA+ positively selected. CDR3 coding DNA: TGTGCCAGCCATTACGGGACAGGTGGGACTGAAGCTTTCTTT. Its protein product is CASHYGTGGTEAFF.